The rows below give T cell receptor beta chains drawn from one sample of a study of technical replicates of blood from a handful of donors. Method: immunoSEQ multiplex PCR; TCRdb's copy keeps in-frame clones and lacks some. The sample has 85,000 to 100,000 clones, approximately 94% seen once. The sequenced sample consisted of T cells isolated from PBMCs. These TCRs come from a human donor in good health. CDR3s include the opening cysteine and the closing phenylalanine or tryptophan. D genes are given only for firm matches. A row's size may be missing; if present it is once, few, many or a size class.

v_gene: TRBV28
j_gene: TRBJ1-2
abundance: .
d_gene: .
CDR3nt: TGTGCCAGCGGGAGGGGGGTCGGTGGCTACACCTTC
CDR3aa: CASGRGVGGYTF

v_gene: TRBV9
j_gene: TRBJ1-1
abundance: few
d_gene: TRBD1
CDR3nt: TGTGCCAGCAGCGTAGCTTTGAGGGGGCAGCATGAAGCTTTCTTT
CDR3aa: CASSVALRGQHEAFF

v_gene: TRBV28
j_gene: TRBJ1-5
abundance: .
d_gene: .
CDR3nt: TGTGCCAGCAGTCCTCACCGGAACATAAGGGGGCAGCCCCAGCATTTT
CDR3aa: CASSPHRNIRGQPQHF

v_gene: TRBV6-1
j_gene: TRBJ2-1
abundance: .
d_gene: .
CDR3nt: TGTGCCAGCAGTTCCCGGACTGACAATGAGCAGTTCTTC
CDR3aa: CASSSRTDNEQFF

v_gene: TRBV2
j_gene: TRBJ1-5
abundance: .
d_gene: .
CDR3nt: TGTGCCAGCAGTAAGTGGGCCAATCAGCCCCAGCATTTT
CDR3aa: CASSKWANQPQHF

v_gene: TRBV5-1
j_gene: TRBJ2-3
abundance: .
d_gene: .
CDR3nt: TGCGCCAGCAGCTTGGATGGGGGCTTTGGTGCAGATACGCAGTATTTT
CDR3aa: CASSLDGGFGADTQYF

v_gene: TRBV7-9
j_gene: TRBJ2-1
abundance: .
d_gene: TRBD2
CDR3nt: TGTGCCAGCTGGAGGCCCGAAAGCGGGAGAAACCGGAATGAGCAGTTCTTC
CDR3aa: CASWRPESGRNRNEQFF

v_gene: TRBV19
j_gene: TRBJ2-2
abundance: .
d_gene: TRBD2
CDR3nt: TGTGCCACAAAACCTCTAGCGGGAGAAGAGACCGGGGAGCTGTTTTTT
CDR3aa: CATKPLAGEETGELFF

v_gene: TRBV4-1
j_gene: TRBJ2-7
abundance: .
d_gene: TRBD2
CDR3nt: TGCGCCAGCAGCCAAGAACTAGCGGTTCCCTACGAGCAGTACTTC
CDR3aa: CASSQELAVPYEQYF

v_gene: TRBV4-1
j_gene: TRBJ1-4
abundance: .
d_gene: .
CDR3nt: TGCGCCAGCAGCCAAGATTCGTGGGAAGTAGCGACTAATGAAAAACTGTTTTTT
CDR3aa: CASSQDSWEVATNEKLFF

v_gene: TRBV18
j_gene: TRBJ1-1
abundance: .
d_gene: TRBD1
CDR3nt: TGTGCCAGCTCACCGGACAGGGGGTACACTGAAGCTTTCTTT
CDR3aa: CASSPDRGYTEAFF

v_gene: TRBV7-9
j_gene: TRBJ2-1
abundance: .
d_gene: .
CDR3nt: TGTGCCAGCAGCTTAAGAGTGGCCCGCGGGGGCCCTTCGGATGAGCAGTTCTTC
CDR3aa: CASSLRVARGGPSDEQFF

v_gene: TRBV18
j_gene: TRBJ2-5
abundance: .
d_gene: .
CDR3nt: TGTGCCAGCTCACCGGCCAGGGGTCTGCGAGAGACCCAGTACTTC
CDR3aa: CASSPARGLRETQYF

v_gene: TRBV12-5
j_gene: TRBJ2-3
abundance: .
d_gene: .
CDR3nt: TGTGCTAGTGGTTCCTCAGGGGCTAATACGCAGTATTTT
CDR3aa: CASGSSGANTQYF

v_gene: TRBV19
j_gene: TRBJ2-1
abundance: once
d_gene: .
CDR3nt: TGTGCCAGTAGTATCCCCCCCTCCTACCCTAACAATGAGCAGTTCTTC
CDR3aa: CASSIPPSYPNNEQFF

v_gene: TRBV28
j_gene: TRBJ2-1
abundance: .
d_gene: TRBD2
CDR3nt: TGTGCCAGCAGTTTGGGTGGGGGGGTATATGAGCAGTTCTTC
CDR3aa: CASSLGGGVYEQFF

v_gene: TRBV7-9
j_gene: TRBJ2-7
abundance: .
d_gene: .
CDR3nt: TGTGCCAGCAGCTTCGGTCTGTACGAGCAGTACTTC
CDR3aa: CASSFGLYEQYF

v_gene: TRBV5-1
j_gene: TRBJ2-2
abundance: once
d_gene: TRBD2
CDR3nt: TGCGCCAGCAGCTTCCGACTAGCGGGGGCGGTTATGAACACCGGGGAGCTGTTTTTT
CDR3aa: CASSFRLAGAVMNTGELFF

v_gene: TRBV10-1
j_gene: TRBJ2-1
abundance: .
d_gene: .
CDR3nt: TGCGCCAGCAGTGTCGGGAGCCTCTACAATGAGCAGTTCTTC
CDR3aa: CASSVGSLYNEQFF

v_gene: TRBV29-1
j_gene: TRBJ1-2
abundance: .
d_gene: .
CDR3nt: TGCAGCGTTGAAGATCCGAGACAGTCGGACTATGGCTACACCTTC
CDR3aa: CSVEDPRQSDYGYTF

v_gene: TRBV10-2
j_gene: TRBJ2-1
abundance: .
d_gene: TRBD2
CDR3nt: TGCGCCAGCAGATTAGGACTAGCGGGGGGCCCAACATCGAACAATGAGCAGTTCTTC
CDR3aa: CASRLGLAGGPTSNNEQFF

v_gene: TRBV7-3
j_gene: TRBJ1-1
abundance: .
d_gene: TRBD1
CDR3nt: TGTGCCAGCAGCCCGGCCCAGGGGGACACTGAAGCTTTCTTT
CDR3aa: CASSPAQGDTEAFF

v_gene: TRBV4-1
j_gene: TRBJ1-2
abundance: .
d_gene: .
CDR3nt: TGCGCCAGCAGCCAAGAAGACAGTTATGGCTACACCTTC
CDR3aa: CASSQEDSYGYTF

v_gene: TRBV11-3
j_gene: TRBJ2-1
abundance: .
d_gene: TRBD2
CDR3nt: TGTGCCAGCAGCCCCGGACTAGCGGGGTATGAGCAGTTCTTC
CDR3aa: CASSPGLAGYEQFF

v_gene: TRBV7-9
j_gene: TRBJ2-2
abundance: .
d_gene: TRBD2
CDR3nt: TGTGCCAGCAGCCCCGGGGTAGCGGGAGATGTCATGAACACCGGGGAGCTGTTTTTT
CDR3aa: CASSPGVAGDVMNTGELFF